The text below deals with one T cell receptor beta chain. Its target is unknown. The data were obtained in a study of shared clonotypes between healthy human individuals. Across the whole study: The cohort had two women and a few men, ages 18 to 49.

CDR3 length: 15 amino acids. Trimming took 9 bases from V and 3 from J; bases not matched to a gene: 9. Germline V CDR1 and CDR2: LNHDA, SQIVND (reference sequence). Using immunoSEQ multiplex PCR, the repertoire was profiled, and TCRdb retains in-frame clones only, with some absent. The repertoire includes about 2.1 million clones, around 93% of them detected once, and about 1.6% sits in the top ten. It was CD45RO-negative cells, positively selected for CCR7, that made up naive CD8 cells, with terminally differentiated effector memory CD45RA+ cells excluded. Healthy adults negative for HIV, lacking recent acute infections or vaccinations, served as donors. General study points: Exclusively blood specimens were collected; tissue repertoires likely differ.

The origin of this receptor is a man younger than 30 in good health. Some clones in this sample may be carry-over from other donors' samples. The sequenced sample was naive CD8+ T cells from PBMCs. The genes are TRBV19 and TRBJ1-5, with 9 positions matching TRBD1. The CDR3 nucleotides read TGTGCCAGCGAACCTGGGACAGGGTCCAATCAGCCCCAGCATTTT. It translates to CASEPGTGSNQPQHF.